Below are 32 T cell receptor beta chains sequenced from a single sample in a study of T cells in Graves' hyperthyroidism and ophthalmopathy (dated by TCRdb to 2018 to 2020). The library was made by multiplex PCR. The sequencer listed for this sample is Illumina HiSeq 2000. Amplification of TCR beta CDR3 regions was carried out from RNA transcripts. The first round of RT-PCR for the TCR CDR3 was performed with the HTBI primer set and the Qiagen OneStep RT-PCR kit. TCRdb trimmed the raw reads at Q25, called clones with MiXCR and kept productive beta chains. Each entry merges the rows of one CDR3 protein and shows their most common DNA and genes. In this sample the table shows hundreds of thousands of distinct CDR3 sequences, less than 25% of which occur a single time. About 35% of the sample comes from the top ten. The sample comprised blood. Every receptor here comes from a man younger than 45 with Graves' ophthalmopathy.

About this clonotype: With a much larger clone just one base away, this may be a read error. The chain employs TRBV12-3 or TRBV12-4 and TRBJ2-3, with 8 bases matching TRBD2. Trimming took 2 bases from V and 3 from J; bases not matched to a gene: 7. The CDR3 has 16 residues. As DNA, the CDR3 is TGTGCCAGCAGTTTAAGAAGCGGGAGTAGAACAGATACGCAGTATTTT. This gives the protein CASSLRSGSRTDTQYF.

This clonotype showed up many times. The CDR3 nucleotides read TGTGCCTGGAGTACCGGCACAGATACGCAGTATTTT. Translated, it gives CAWSTGTDTQYF. The gene calls are TRBV30 and TRBJ2-3, with D unclear. CDR1 and CDR2 (germline): GTSNPN, SVGIG (reference sequence). V was shortened by 2 bases and J by 1 base, with 4 bases between the two germline ends. The CDR3 has 12 amino acids.

V gene TRBV5-4 combines with J gene TRBJ2-3; tentative D call: TRBD2 (5 bases). V dropped 4 bases and J dropped 3 bases, with 12 bases sitting between them. Germline CDR1 and CDR2: SGHNT and YYREEE (reference sequence). The CDR3 totals 14 residues. The CDR3 spells CASSLLTGTDTQYF. The CDR3 nucleotides are TGTGCCAGCAGCCTCCTGACGGGGACAGATACGCAGTATTTT. Based on the CDR3 plus reference TRBV5-4 and TRBJ2-3, the full variable domain is ETGVTQSPTHLIKTRGQQVTLRCSSQSGHNTVSWYQQALGQGPQFIFQYYREEENGRGNFPPRFSGLQFPNYSSELNVNALELDDSALYLCASSLLTGTDTQYFGPGTRLTVL.

This clonotype was detected only a few times. The chain uses TRBV20-1 and TRBJ2-7; D perhaps matches TRBD2 (5 bases). Trimming left V 6 bases short and J 6 bases short, with 12 bases between. The germline V gene has CDR1 DFQATT and CDR2 SNEGSKA (reference sequence). The CDR3 consists of 11 residues. CDR3: CSAPEGFEQYF. CDR3 sequence (DNA): TGCAGTGCACCAGAGGGTTTCGAGCAGTACTTC.

As concerns this clonotype: At one end the junction does not follow the germline gene, possibly because of a read error. The chain is built from TRBV27 and TRBJ1-1; tentatively, D is TRBD1 (6 bases). The length of the CDR3 is 14 residues. Germline values: CDR1 MNHEY, CDR2 SMNVEV (reference sequence). In nucleotides, the CDR3 is TGTGCCAGCAGTTTATCGTTTAGGGACACTAAAGCTTTCTTT. Translating gives CASSLSFRDTKAFF.

The genes are TRBV27 and TRBJ1-2; D is undetermined. The V and J ends lost 7 bases and 4 bases respectively, with 10 bases between them. This CDR3 is built from 12 residues. Germline lookup yields CDR1 MNHEY and CDR2 SMNVEV (reference sequence). The CDR3 nucleotides read TGTGCCAGCACCGGGAGGACCTATGGCTACACCTTC. Translated: CASTGRTYGYTF.

This clonotype was counted a few times. V and J are TRBV7-2 and TRBJ2-3; 8 nucleotides align to TRBD2. V shed 6 bases and J 5 bases; nucleotides not matched to a gene: 4. The CDR3 is made up of 13 amino acids. Germline values: CDR1 SGHTA, CDR2 FQGNSA. In nucleotides, the CDR3 is TGTGCCAGCAGGATTACTAGCGGAGATACGCAGTATTTT. Its protein product is CASRITSGDTQYF. The variable domain in full, completed from reference TRBV7-2 and TRBJ2-3, reads GAGVSQSPSNKVTEKGKDVELRCDPISGHTALYWYRQSLGQGLEFLIYFQGNSAPDKSGLPSDRFSAERTGGSVSTLTIQRTQQEDSAVYLCASRITSGDTQYFGPGTRLTVL.

This clonotype was observed a handful of times. The gene calls are TRBV28 and TRBJ1-5; D call uncertain. The germline CDR1 and CDR2 sequences are MDHEN and SYDVKM. The CDR3 is made up of 15 amino acids. The V end was cut by 5 bases, the J end by 5 bases, with 16 bases between. CDR3 in amino acids: CASSDLVPMDQPQHF. CDR3 in DNA: TGTGCCAGCAGTGATTTGGTGCCGATGGATCAGCCCCAGCATTTT.

This clonotype was detected ten times or more. The chain links TRBV15 to TRBJ2-7, with 7 nucleotides matching TRBD1. Germline V gene sequence: CDR1 LNHNV, CDR2 YYDKDF (reference sequence). The ends lost 6 bases at V and 2 bases at J; junction bases unmatched: 4. CDR3 length: 13 amino acids. The DNA of the CDR3 is TGTGCCACCAGTCTTACAGGGGCCTACGAGCAGTACTTC. Protein: CATSLTGAYEQYF.

The chain employs TRBV4-1 and TRBJ1-4; maybe TRBD1 (5 bases). Germline CDR1 is MGHRA and CDR2 is YSYEKL. The CDR3 contains 15 residues. V lost 0 bases and J lost 11, with 16 bases in between. The CDR3 here is CASSQDRRAVGKLFF. The DNA of the CDR3 is TGCGCCAGCAGCCAAGACCGCAGGGCGGTGGGGAAACTGTTTTTT.

This clonotype was detected many times. The V gene is TRBV5-1, the J gene TRBJ2-7; D call uncertain. Germline lookup yields CDR1 SGHRS and CDR2 YFSETQ. Trimming pared 0 bases from V and 2 bases from J, leaving 9 bases between. There are 14 residues in the CDR3. For the CDR3, the DNA is TGCGCCAGCAGCTTGGGTGACACCGCCTACGAGCAGTACTTC. Its protein is CASSLGDTAYEQYF.

The V gene is TRBV7-2, the J gene TRBJ1-5; 7 bases align to TRBD1. The germline CDR1 and CDR2 sequences are SGHTA and FQGNSA. The CDR3 length is 14 residues. The ends lost 1 base at V and 7 bases at J; junction bases unmatched: 4. CDR3 DNA: TGTGCCAGCAGCTTAGAGCAGGGGGTCCAGCCCCAGCATTTT. Translating it yields CASSLEQGVQPQHF.

This clonotype has a handful of counts. The rearrangement joins TRBV6-2 or TRBV6-3 to TRBJ2-1; 9 bases align to TRBD2. Germline V gene sequence: CDR1 MNHEY, CDR2 SVGEGT. V was pared by 7 bases and J by 7 bases, with 20 bases of the junction left unmatched. This CDR3 spans 18 amino acids. CDR3: CASTRSGTSTVLLNEQFF. Here the CDR3 DNA reads TGTGCCAGCACCCGATCCGGGACTAGCACGGTGTTGTTGAATGAGCAGTTCTTC.

The chain uses TRBV7-9 and TRBJ1-1; D gene unclear. The CDR3 totals 11 residues. V gave up 4 bases and J gave up 7 bases, with 7 bases separating them. Germline-derived CDR1 and CDR2 are SEHNR and FQNEAQ (reference sequence). CDR3 region: CASSSRGEAFF. The CDR3 DNA reads as TGTGCCAGCAGCTCCCGGGGTGAAGCTTTCTTT.

The chain combines TRBV20-1 with TRBJ2-7; TRBD1 matches at 10 bases. V lost 2 bases and J lost 4; bases outside the gene matches: 2. The V gene's germline CDR1 is DFQATT and CDR2 SNEGSKA (reference sequence). The CDR3 loop spans 13 amino acids. CDR3 in DNA: TGCAGTGCTAGATGGGGACAGGGGTACGAGCAGTACTTC. Translated, it gives CSARWGQGYEQYF.

The rearrangement joins TRBV4-3 to TRBJ2-7; 7 positions agree with TRBD1. CDR3 size: 14 residues. J gave up 3 bases and V 4 bases, and 6 bases lay outside the gene matches. Per germline, CDR1 LGHNA and CDR2 YSLEER. CDR3 sequence reads: CASSPGQSDYEQYF. In nucleotides, the CDR3 is TGCGCCAGCAGCCCGGGACAGTCCGACTACGAGCAGTACTTC.

The chain uses TRBV20-1 and TRBJ2-5, with 8 bases identical to TRBD1. V was pared by 7 bases and J by 2 bases, with 9 bases of the junction left unmatched. The CDR3 is 14 residues long. From germline, CDR1 is DFQATT and CDR2 SNEGSKA (reference sequence). DNA of the CDR3: TGCAGTGTAGACCGCCGGGACAGGCAAGAGACCCAGTACTTC. This gives the protein CSVDRRDRQETQYF.

The V call is TRBV27, the J call TRBJ2-3; D uncertain. The V and J ends lost 3 bases and 3 bases respectively, with 19 bases between them. The CDR3 is made up of 17 amino acids. Germline loops: CDR1 MNHEY, CDR2 SMNVEV (reference sequence). The CDR3 reads CASSFGYAKELTDTQYF. DNA of the CDR3: TGTGCCAGCAGTTTTGGGTATGCGAAAGAACTAACAGATACGCAGTATTTT.

This clonotype was observed at least ten times. The chain carries TRBV7-2 and TRBJ2-1; TRBD2 might be the D (6 bases). Trimming stripped 3 bases from V and 5 bases from J, with 20 bases between. There are 17 residues in the CDR3. The germline CDR1 and CDR2 sequences are SGHTA and FQGNSA. CDR3 coding DNA: TGTGCCAGCAGCTTGCGGGGAGGTTTATCTCCACACAATGAGCAGTTCTTC. This gives the protein CASSLRGGLSPHNEQFF.

The chain has TRBV9 and TRBJ1-2; 8 bases agree with TRBD1. CDR1 and CDR2 from the germline V gene are SGDLS and YYNGEE. The CDR3 contains 14 residues. Trimming cost V 5 bases and J 6 bases; bases outside gene matches: 9. The CDR3 sequence is CASSSGQGWDGYTF. The CDR3 DNA is TGTGCCAGCAGTTCCGGACAGGGATGGGATGGCTACACCTTC. Combining the CDR3 with reference TRBV9 and TRBJ1-2 gives the whole variable domain DSGVTQTPKHLITATGQRVTLRCSPRSGDLSVYWYQQSLDQGLQFLIQYYNGEERAKGNILERFSAQQFPDLHSELNLSSLELGDSALYFCASSSGQGWDGYTFGSGTRLTVV.

This clonotype was seen only a few times. V usage is TRBV7-2 and J usage is TRBJ2-1; 9 nucleotides align to TRBD2. The V gene end was trimmed by 4 bases and the J gene end by 5 bases; junction bases not matched to a gene: 9. The germline V gene has CDR1 SGHTA and CDR2 FQGNSA. This CDR3 spans 16 amino acids. CDR3 bases: TGTGCCAGCAGCTCACACAGCGGGAGGCCCGACAATGAGCAGTTCTTC. Amino acid sequence: CASSSHSGRPDNEQFF.

A word on this clonotype: A much larger clonotype is one base distant, so this may be a read error. The chain joins TRBV3-1 to TRBJ1-4; 7 bases map to TRBD1. CDR3 length equals 15 residues. Trimming at V came to 3 bases and at J to 8 bases, leaving 9 bases not matched to a gene. The germline CDR1 and CDR2 sequences are LGHDT and YNNKEL (reference sequence). The CDR3 loop reads CASSHPGGALEKLFF. The CDR3 DNA reads as TGTGCCAGCAGCCACCCAGGGGGGGCTTTGGAAAAACTGTTTTTT.

The J gene is TRBJ2-2, the V gene TRBV12-3 or TRBV12-4; the match to TRBD2 covers 7 bases. V shed 0 bases, J shed 5 bases, and the junction held 9 bases outside the gene matches. This CDR3 has 17 residues. Here the CDR3 reads CASSLARLALDTGELFF. Written as DNA, the CDR3 is TGTGCCAGCAGTTTAGCCCGACTAGCCCTTGATACCGGGGAGCTGTTTTTT.

This clonotype was seen a few times. This chain connects TRBV24-1 to TRBJ1-5; 10 positions match TRBD1. Per the germline V gene, CDR1 is KGHDR and CDR2 is SFDVKD. The CDR3 runs to 15 residues. V dropped 4 bases and J dropped 9; count of bases not matched to a gene: 8. The CDR3 sequence: CATSESGTGEWPQHF. The DNA of the CDR3 is TGTGCCACCAGTGAGTCCGGGACAGGGGAATGGCCCCAGCATTTT.

Ten or more counts support this clonotype. The chain couples TRBV12-3 or TRBV12-4 to TRBJ1-4; no clear D. CDR3 size: 14 residues. Trimming removed 7 bases from V and 8 bases from J, with 17 bases in between. The CDR3 DNA sequence: TGTGCCAGCACCCTTCGACCAACGGGGGAAAAACTGTTTTTT. This gives the protein CASTLRPTGEKLFF.

The V call is TRBV20-1, the J call TRBJ2-2; D possibly matches TRBD1 or TRBD2 (5 bases each). Germline V gene sequence: CDR1 DFQATT, CDR2 SNEGSKA (reference sequence). The CDR3 is 13 residues long. V lost 0 bases to trimming and J lost 6 bases, with 8 bases between them. In DNA, the CDR3 is TGCAGTGCTAGAGATCTGGGGGCCGGGGAGCTGTTTTTT. Residues: CSARDLGAGELFF.

The rearrangement uses TRBV28 and TRBJ2-2; D call uncertain. The V gene lost 2 bases and the J gene lost 4 bases, with 14 bases spanning the gap. The germline CDR1 and CDR2 sequences are MDHEN and SYDVKM. The CDR3 has 16 amino acids. CDR3 protein: CASSLLTRPGTGELFF. In DNA, the CDR3 is TGTGCCAGCAGTTTACTAACCCGGCCTGGCACCGGGGAGCTGTTTTTT. Full variable domain (rest looked up from reference TRBV28 and TRBJ2-2): DVKVTQSSRYLVKRTGEKVFLECVQDMDHENMFWYRQDPGLGLRLIYFSYDVKMKEKGDIPEGYSVSREKKERFSLILESASTNQTSMYLCASSLLTRPGTGELFFGEGSRLTVL.

There are a few counts of this clonotype. The chain links TRBV6-1 to TRBJ2-7; 8 bases are shared with TRBD2. The CDR3 length is 15 residues. The V segment lost 6 bases and the J segment 6 bases; nucleotides outside the gene matches: 13. Germline assignment: CDR1 MNHNS and CDR2 SASEGT. As DNA, the CDR3 is TGTGCCAGCAGCACCGGGGGGGCGGGAGAGGGCGAGCAGTACTTC. Amino acid sequence: CASSTGGAGEGEQYF.

This clonotype turned up a few times. The chain has TRBV9 and TRBJ2-3; D is unresolved. The V end lost 0 bases, the J end lost 4 bases, and 6 bases lay between the germline ends. The germline V gene has CDR1 SGDLS and CDR2 YYNGEE. There are 13 residues in the CDR3. The CDR3 here is CASSVVAADTQYF. The CDR3 nucleotides read TGTGCCAGCAGCGTAGTTGCAGCAGATACGCAGTATTTT.

This clonotype was seen many times. The genes are TRBV27 and TRBJ2-1; D is unresolved. Per the germline V gene, CDR1 is MNHEY and CDR2 is SMNVEV (reference sequence). CDR3 length equals 13 residues. Trimming left V 2 bases short and J 11 bases short, with 13 bases between. CDR3 region: CASSLGQTEKQFF. CDR3 DNA sequence: TGTGCCAGCAGTTTAGGGCAGACCGAGAAGCAGTTCTTC.

This clonotype came up many times. The genes are TRBV28 and TRBJ2-7; TRBD2 matches at 8 bases. Trimming cost V 5 bases and J 6 bases; bases outside gene matches: 12. CDR1 and CDR2 from the germline V gene are MDHEN and SYDVKM. The CDR3 has 15 amino acids. The CDR3 is CASSPPRLASREQYF. CDR3 sequence (DNA): TGTGCCAGCAGTCCCCCTAGACTAGCGTCTCGCGAGCAGTACTTC.

This clonotype was recorded a few times. V and J are TRBV5-5 and TRBJ1-5; D ambiguous. The V gene lost 0 bases and the J gene lost 7 bases, with 11 bases spanning the gap. The CDR3 runs to 14 residues. The germline CDR1 and CDR2 sequences are SGHKS and YYEKEE (reference sequence). As DNA, the CDR3 is TGTGCCAGCAGCTTGGGGGTCACTGGGCAGCCCCAGCATTTT. This sequence encodes CASSLGVTGQPQHF. Drawing the rest from reference TRBV5-5 and TRBJ1-5, the complete variable domain is DAGVTQSPTHLIKTRGQQVTLRCSPISGHKSVSWYQQVLGQGPQFIFQYYEKEERGRGNFPDRFSARQFPNYSSELNVNALLLGDSALYLCASSLGVTGQPQHFGDGTRLSIL.